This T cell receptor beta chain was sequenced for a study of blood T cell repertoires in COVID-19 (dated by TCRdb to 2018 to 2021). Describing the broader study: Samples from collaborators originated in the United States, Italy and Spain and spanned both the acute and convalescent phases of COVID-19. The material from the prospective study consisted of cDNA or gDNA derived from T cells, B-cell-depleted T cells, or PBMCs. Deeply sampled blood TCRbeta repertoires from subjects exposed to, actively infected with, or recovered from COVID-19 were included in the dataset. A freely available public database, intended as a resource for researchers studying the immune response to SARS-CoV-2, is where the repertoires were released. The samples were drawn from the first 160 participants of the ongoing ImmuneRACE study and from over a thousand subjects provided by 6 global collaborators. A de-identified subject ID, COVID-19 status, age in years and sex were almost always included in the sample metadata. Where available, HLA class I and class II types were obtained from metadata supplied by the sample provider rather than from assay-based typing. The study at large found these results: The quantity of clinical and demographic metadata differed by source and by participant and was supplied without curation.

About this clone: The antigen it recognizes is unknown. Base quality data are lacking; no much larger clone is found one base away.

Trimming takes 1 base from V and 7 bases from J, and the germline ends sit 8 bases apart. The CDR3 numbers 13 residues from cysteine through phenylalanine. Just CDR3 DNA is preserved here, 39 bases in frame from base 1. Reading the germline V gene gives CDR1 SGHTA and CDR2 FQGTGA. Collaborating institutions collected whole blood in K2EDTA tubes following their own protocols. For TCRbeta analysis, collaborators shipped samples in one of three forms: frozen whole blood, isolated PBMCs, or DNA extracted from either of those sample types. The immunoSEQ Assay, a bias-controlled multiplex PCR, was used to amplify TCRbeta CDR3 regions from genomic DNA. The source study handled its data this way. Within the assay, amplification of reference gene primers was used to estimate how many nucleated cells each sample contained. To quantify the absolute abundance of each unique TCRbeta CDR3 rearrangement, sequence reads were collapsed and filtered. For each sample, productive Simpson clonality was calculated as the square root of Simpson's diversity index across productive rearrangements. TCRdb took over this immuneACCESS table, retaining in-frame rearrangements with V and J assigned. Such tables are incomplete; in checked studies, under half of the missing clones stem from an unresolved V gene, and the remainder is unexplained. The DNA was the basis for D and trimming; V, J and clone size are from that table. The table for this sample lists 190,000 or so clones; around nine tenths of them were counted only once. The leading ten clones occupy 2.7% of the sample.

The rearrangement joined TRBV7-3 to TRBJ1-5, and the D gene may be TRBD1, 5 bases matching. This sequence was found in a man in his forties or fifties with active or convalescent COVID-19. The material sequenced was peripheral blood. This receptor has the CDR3 CASSLRGDQPQHF. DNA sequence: TGTGCCAGCAGCTTAAGGGGGGACCAGCCCCAGCATTTT. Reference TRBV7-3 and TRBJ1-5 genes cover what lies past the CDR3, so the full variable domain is GAGVSQTPSNKVTEKGKYVELRCDPISGHTALYWYRQSLGQGPEFLIYFQGTGAADDSGLPNDRFFAVRPEGSVSTLKIQRTERGDSAVYLCASSLRGDQPQHFGDGTRLSIL.